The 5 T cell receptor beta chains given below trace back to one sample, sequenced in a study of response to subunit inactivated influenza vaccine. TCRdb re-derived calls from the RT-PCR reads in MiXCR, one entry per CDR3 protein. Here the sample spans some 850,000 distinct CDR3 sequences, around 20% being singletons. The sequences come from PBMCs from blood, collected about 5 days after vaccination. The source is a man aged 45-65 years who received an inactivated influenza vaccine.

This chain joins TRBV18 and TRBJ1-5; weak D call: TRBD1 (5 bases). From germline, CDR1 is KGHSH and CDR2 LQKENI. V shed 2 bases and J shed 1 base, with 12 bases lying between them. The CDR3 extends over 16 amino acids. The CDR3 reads CASSPVGPPSNQPQHF. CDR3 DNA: TGTGCCAGCTCACCAGTGGGGCCCCCGAGCAATCAGCCCCAGCATTTT.

The CDR3 sequence is CASSSTLGLTDTQYF. DNA for the CDR3: TGTGCCAGCAGCTCAACGCTAGGACTCACAGATACGCAGTATTTT. The rearrangement joins TRBV5-6 to TRBJ2-3, with D possibly matching TRBD2 (5 bases). V dropped 3 bases and J dropped 2 bases, with 13 bases sitting between them. The CDR3 covers 15 residues. Germline V gene data show CDR1 as SGHDT and CDR2 as YYEEEE.

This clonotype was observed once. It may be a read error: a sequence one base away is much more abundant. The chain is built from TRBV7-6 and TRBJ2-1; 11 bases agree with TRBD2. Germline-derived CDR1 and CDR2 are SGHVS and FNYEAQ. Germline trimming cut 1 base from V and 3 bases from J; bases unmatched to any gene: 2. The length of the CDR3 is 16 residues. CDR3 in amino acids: CASSLGGLADYNEQFF. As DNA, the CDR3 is TGTGCCAGCAGCTTAGGGGGACTAGCGGACTACAATGAGCAGTTCTTC.

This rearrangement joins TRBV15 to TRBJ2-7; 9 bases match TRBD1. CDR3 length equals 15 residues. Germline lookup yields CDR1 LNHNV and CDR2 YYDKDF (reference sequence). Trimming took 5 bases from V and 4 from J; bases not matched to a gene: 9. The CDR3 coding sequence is TGTGCCACCAGCTCATATCCGGGACAGGGTTACGAGCAGTACTTC. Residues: CATSSYPGQGYEQYF.

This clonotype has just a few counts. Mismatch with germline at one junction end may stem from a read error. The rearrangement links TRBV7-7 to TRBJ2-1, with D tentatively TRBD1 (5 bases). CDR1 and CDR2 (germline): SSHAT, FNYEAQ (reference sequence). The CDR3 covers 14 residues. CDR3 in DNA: TGTGCTAGCAGCTTAAATAGGGGATACAATGAGCAGTTCTTC. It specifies CASSLNRGYNEQFF.